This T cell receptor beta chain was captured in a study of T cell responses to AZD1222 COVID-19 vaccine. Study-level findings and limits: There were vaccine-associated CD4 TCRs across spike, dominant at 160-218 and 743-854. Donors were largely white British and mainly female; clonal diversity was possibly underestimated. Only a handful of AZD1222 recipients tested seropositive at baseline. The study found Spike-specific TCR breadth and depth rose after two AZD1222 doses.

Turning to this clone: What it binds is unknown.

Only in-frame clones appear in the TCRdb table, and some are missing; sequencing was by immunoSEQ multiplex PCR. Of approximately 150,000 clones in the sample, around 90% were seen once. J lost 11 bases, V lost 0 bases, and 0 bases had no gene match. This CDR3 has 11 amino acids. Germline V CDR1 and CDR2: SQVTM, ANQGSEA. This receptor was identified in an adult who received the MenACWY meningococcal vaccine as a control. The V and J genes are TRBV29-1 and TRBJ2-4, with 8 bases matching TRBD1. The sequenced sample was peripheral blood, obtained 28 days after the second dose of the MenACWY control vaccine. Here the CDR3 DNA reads TGCAGCGTTGAAGACAGGGGGCTTCAGTACTTC. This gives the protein CSVEDRGLQYF. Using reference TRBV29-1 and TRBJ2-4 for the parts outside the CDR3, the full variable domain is SAVISQKPSRDICQRGTSLTIQCQVDSQVTMMFWYRQQPGQSLTLIATANQGSEATYESGFVIDKFPISRPNLTFSTLTVSNMSPEDSSIYLCSVEDRGLQYFGAGTRLSVL.